This is a list of T cell receptor beta chains from one sample in a study of blood T cells in healthy people across ages. From the 5' RACE reads, TCRdb called clonotypes with MiXCR, one entry per CDR3 protein. The sample contains 1,500,000 or so distinct CDR3 sequences, 45% to 70% of which appear only once. Input material: blood. All receptors come from a man aged 18 to 29 in good health. Each CDR3 is given with its conserved first and last residue. The size field is filled for only some rows; it gives once, few, many or a size class.

V gene: TRBV11-2; clone size: .; J gene: TRBJ2-1; CDR3 protein: CASSPWTAGLADNEQFF
V gene: TRBV4-1; clone size: .; J gene: TRBJ1-1; CDR3 protein: CASSPKDREVAFF
V gene: TRBV2; clone size: .; J gene: TRBJ2-1; CDR3 protein: CASKRVAGNEQFF
V gene: TRBV7-9; clone size: .; J gene: TRBJ2-5; CDR3 protein: CASSPPGLAGGWQETQYF
V gene: TRBV6-6; clone size: .; J gene: .; CDR3 protein: CASNVGQGAYEQYF
V gene: TRBV11-2; clone size: .; J gene: TRBJ2-3; CDR3 protein: CASSLDLLGPTDTQYF
V gene: TRBV4-1; clone size: many; J gene: TRBJ1-2; CDR3 protein: CASSQGTGNGYTF
V gene: TRBV20-1; clone size: few; J gene: TRBJ1-2; CDR3 protein: CSALRDVYGYTF
V gene: TRBV10-3; clone size: few; J gene: TRBJ2-7; CDR3 protein: CAIVNGLTYEQYF
V gene: TRBV24-1; clone size: few; J gene: TRBJ1-2; CDR3 protein: CATKDRGQNYGYTF
V gene: TRBV2; clone size: .; J gene: TRBJ2-1; CDR3 protein: CASRQSDGAYNEQFF
V gene: TRBV6-2/TRBV6-3; clone size: .; J gene: TRBJ2-6; CDR3 protein: CASSYSVSSGANVLTF
V gene: TRBV10-3; clone size: few; J gene: TRBJ2-7; CDR3 protein: CAISEPGLGLSSYEQYF
V gene: TRBV15; clone size: few; J gene: TRBJ2-3; CDR3 protein: CATSRSGTMEDTQYF
V gene: TRBV6-6; clone size: .; J gene: TRBJ2-7; CDR3 protein: CASGGQSYEQYF
V gene: TRBV5-6; clone size: .; J gene: TRBJ2-4; CDR3 protein: CASSLEGGQGLAKNIQYF
V gene: TRBV5-7; clone size: .; J gene: TRBJ2-7; CDR3 protein: CASSNTREQYF